This passage covers 21 T cell receptor beta chains from one sample sequenced in a study of regulatory T cells in long-lasting Graves disease (dated by TCRdb to the early 2020s). The sample's time point label, decoded: newly diagnosed GD, antithyroid drugs for less than 3 months. For both TCR sequencing and RNA sequencing, RNA was extracted from PBMCs in TRIzol. Library generation was performed with multiplex PCR. Sequencing took place on an Illumina HiSeq 4000. TCR beta libraries were built with iRepertoire HTBI primers and Arm-PCR amplification of CDR3 regions. TCRdb reran the public reads through fastp at Q25 and MiXCR, keeping productive beta chains. Each entry is one CDR3 protein sequence, shown with its most common DNA and genes. The sample table contains approximately 350,000 distinct CDR3 sequences; only one count was recorded for under 20% of them. About 19% of the sample belongs to the ten largest clones.

This sample also belongs to another study, concerning T cells in Graves' hyperthyroidism and ophthalmopathy.

This sample comprised peripheral blood mononuclear cells (PBMCs), obtained at new diagnosis, from a patient treated with antithyroid drugs. Every receptor here comes from a young woman with Graves disease. Donor details come from another sample of the same person, matched by shared clones.

V and J are TRBV19 and TRBJ1-5; TRBD1 might be the D (5 bases). V was trimmed by 6 bases and J by 3 bases, leaving 15 bases between them. CDR3 size: 15 residues. The V gene's germline CDR1 is LNHDA and CDR2 SQIVND (reference sequence). DNA of the CDR3: TGTGCCAGTAGGAACCCGAGGGGAGACAATCAGCCCCAGCATTTT. Translated, it gives CASRNPRGDNQPQHF.

This clonotype was detected many times. The junction and the germline gene differ at one end; a read error may be behind it. The chain uses TRBV5-1 and TRBJ1-1, with D possibly TRBD1 on 6 matching bases. The CDR3 consists of 15 residues. Germline CDR1 reads SGHRS; CDR2 reads YFSETQ. CDR3 protein: CASSLAQGTNTEAFF. CDR3 DNA sequence: TGTGCCAGCAGCTTGGCCCAGGGGACGAACACTGAAGCTTTCTTT.

This clonotype was seen only a few times. The CDR3 sequence: CSARAGLAGLWEQYF. The CDR3, as DNA: TGCAGTGCTAGAGCTGGACTAGCGGGATTGTGGGAGCAGTACTTC. The chain links TRBV20-1 to TRBJ2-7, with 12 bases that match TRBD2. Germline CDR1 DFQATT, CDR2 SNEGSKA (reference sequence). Losses at the gene ends were 1 base for V and 7 bases for J; bases not matched to a gene: 8. There are 15 residues in the CDR3.

The sample holds many counts of this clonotype. Written as DNA, the CDR3 is TGTGCCAGCAGTCCCCACCGGGTAGGGGGCCGCCCGATGAACACTGAAGCTTTCTTT. As protein: CASSPHRVGGRPMNTEAFF. The V gene is TRBV27, the J gene TRBJ1-1; 7 bases fit TRBD1. J gave up 0 bases and V 5 bases, and 18 bases lay outside the gene matches. Germline CDR1 is MNHEY and CDR2 is SMNVEV (reference sequence). The CDR3 loop spans 19 amino acids.

This clonotype was detected many times. This sequence joins TRBV5-1 and TRBJ2-1; 12 nucleotides line up with TRBD2. Germline V lookup: CDR1 SGHRS, CDR2 YFSETQ. Trimming cost V 4 bases and J 6 bases; bases outside gene matches: 8. The CDR3 has 16 residues. This chain's CDR3 is CASSHGLAGTPNEQFF. The CDR3 nucleotides are TGCGCCAGCAGCCACGGACTAGCGGGGACCCCCAATGAGCAGTTCTTC.

This clonotype was counted ten times or more. The chain couples TRBV10-2 to TRBJ2-7; no firm D call. Germline loops: CDR1 WSHSY, CDR2 SAAADI. The CDR3 covers 14 residues. V was pared by 0 bases and J by 2 bases, with 8 bases between. CDR3 DNA: TGCGCCAGCAGTGAGTCAAGGCGCCCCTACGAGCAGTACTTC. Translated: CASSESRRPYEQYF.

V usage is TRBV5-1 and J usage is TRBJ2-5, with D possibly being TRBD1 (6 bases). V lost 4 bases and J 1 base, leaving 14 bases between the germline ends. The germline V gene encodes CDR1 SGHRS and CDR2 YFSETQ. The CDR3 sequence is 15 residues long. The DNA for the CDR3 is TGCGCCAGCAGCAGAGGGACATACTCCCAAGAGACCCAGTACTTC. Protein product: CASSRGTYSQETQYF.

The chain links TRBV6-2 or TRBV6-3 to TRBJ2-7; 7 bases map to TRBD2. Unmatched junction bases numbered 9, after V lost 3 bases and J lost 7 bases. In germline, CDR1 is MNHEY, CDR2 SVGEGT. The CDR3 sequence is 14 residues long. CDR3 loop: CASSYPGRAEEQYF. The CDR3 nucleotides are TGTGCCAGCAGTTATCCGGGGAGGGCGGAGGAGCAGTACTTC.

This clonotype was detected a few times. One end of the junction is discordant with germline, which a read error may explain. This chain uses TRBV7-7 with TRBJ1-1; TRBD1 matches 7 bases. Germline CDR1 and CDR2: SSHAT and FNYEAQ (reference sequence). This CDR3 region has 16 residues. The CDR3 nucleotides are TGTGCTAGCAGCTTTCAGGGGGAGAAAAAAACCACTGAAGCTTTCTTT. It yields the protein CASSFQGEKKTTEAFF.

This clonotype has ten or more counts. The J gene is TRBJ2-7, the V gene TRBV3-1; no firm D call. The V gene's germline CDR1 is LGHDT and CDR2 YNNKEL (reference sequence). V was trimmed by 3 bases and J by 4 bases, leaving 10 bases between them. The CDR3 is made up of 13 amino acids. The CDR3 loop reads CASSHPDRYEQYF. The CDR3 DNA sequence: TGTGCCAGCAGCCACCCCGACCGGTACGAGCAGTACTTC.

This clonotype was counted at least ten times. The chain recombines TRBV3-1 with TRBJ2-5; unclear D gene. Germline CDR1 and CDR2: LGHDT and YNNKEL (reference sequence). This CDR3 has 16 residues. The ends were cut back, 1 base at V and 5 bases at J, with 17 bases in the middle. In DNA, the CDR3 is TGTGCCAGCAGCCAAGGCCCCCCGAATGCGTTGGAGACCCAGTACTTC. Translated: CASSQGPPNALETQYF.

This clonotype was recorded many times. The V call is TRBV6-2 or TRBV6-3, the J call TRBJ2-7, with D maybe TRBD2 (6 bases). Germline assignment: CDR1 MNHEY and CDR2 SVGEGT. The V end was cut by 2 bases, the J end by 8 bases, with 19 bases between. The CDR3 has 15 amino acids. The CDR3 here is CASSYPRDSVGKQYF. CDR3 sequence (DNA): TGTGCCAGCAGTTACCCCAGGGACTCCGTCGGGAAGCAGTACTTC.

This clonotype has a count of ten or more. This chain links TRBV9 with TRBJ2-5; the match to TRBD1 covers 12 bases. The CDR3 length is 15 residues. Germline CDR1 reads SGDLS; CDR2 reads YYNGEE. The ends lost 0 bases at V and 6 bases at J; junction bases unmatched: 3. CDR3 in amino acids: CASSVAGQGAQTQYF. CDR3 nucleotide sequence: TGTGCCAGCAGCGTAGCGGGACAGGGGGCACAGACCCAGTACTTC.

The chain recombines TRBV30 with TRBJ1-6; 7 nucleotides line up with TRBD1. The CDR3 has 15 amino acids. Per germline, CDR1 GTSNPN and CDR2 SVGIG (reference sequence). The ends lost 0 bases at V and 5 bases at J; junction bases unmatched: 4. For the CDR3, the DNA is TGTGCCTGGAGTGTAACAGGGGCAAATAATTCACCCCTCCACTTT. Translated: CAWSVTGANNSPLHF.

In this sample, this clonotype turned up many times. This chain links TRBV3-1 with TRBJ2-5, with 7 bases identical to TRBD2. Germline CDR1 LGHDT, CDR2 YNNKEL (reference sequence). The J segment lost 5 bases and the V segment lost 5 bases, leaving 14 bases of the junction unmatched. The CDR3 length is 16 residues. In DNA form, the CDR3 reads TGTGCCAGCAGCTACCTCACTAGCGCCCGACGGGAGACCCAGTACTTC. Protein: CASSYLTSARRETQYF.

This clonotype has a count of ten or more. Sequence at one end of the junction differs from germline and may be a read error. The V gene is TRBV5-1, the J gene TRBJ2-7; D is unresolved. This CDR3 has 12 residues. From germline, CDR1 is SGHRS and CDR2 YFSETQ. The CDR3 DNA is TGTGCCAGCAGCTTGGTAGGGAACGAGCAGTACTTC. Its protein is CASSLVGNEQYF. Filled out from reference TRBV5-1 and TRBJ2-7, the complete variable domain reads KAGVTQTPRYLIKTRGQQVTLSCSPISGHRSVSWYQQTPGQGLQFLFEYFSETQRNKGNFPGRFSGRQFSNSRSEMNVSTLELGDSALYLCASSLVGNEQYFGPGTRLTVT.

This clonotype was observed at least ten times. The chain is built from TRBV24-1 and TRBJ2-5; 8 positions agree with TRBD1. The CDR3 runs 15 residues. CDR1 KGHDR and CDR2 SFDVKD come from the germline V gene. J lost 2 bases, V lost 4 bases, and 5 bases had no gene match. The CDR3 reads CATSDRRTGQETQYF. The CDR3 DNA reads as TGTGCCACCAGTGACCGCAGGACAGGGCAAGAGACCCAGTACTTC.

The genes are TRBV12-5 and TRBJ2-2; TRBD2 matches at 11 bases. The CDR3 is made up of 17 amino acids. CDR1 and CDR2 (germline): LGHNT, FRNRAP. V was pared by 8 bases and J by 4 bases, with 12 bases of the junction left unmatched. As DNA, the CDR3 is TGTGCTAGTTCCAAGGGCCCGGGACTAGCGGCCACCGGGGAGCTGTTTTTT. Encoded protein: CASSKGPGLAATGELFF.

This clonotype was detected many times. V usage is TRBV6-2 or TRBV6-3 and J usage is TRBJ2-2, with 8 nucleotides matching TRBD2. Germline values: CDR1 MNHEY, CDR2 SVGEGT. This CDR3 spans 18 amino acids. The V and J ends lost 4 bases and 4 bases, in that order; junction bases with no gene match: 14. CDR3 region: CASSSRTSPTNPTGELFF. In DNA, the CDR3 is TGTGCCAGCAGTTCGAGGACTAGCCCCACCAACCCCACCGGGGAGCTGTTTTTT.

This clonotype was seen ten or more times. The V and J genes are TRBV7-9 and TRBJ2-1, with D maybe TRBD2 (6 bases). Looked up from germline, CDR1 is SEHNR and CDR2 is FQNEAQ (reference sequence). This CDR3 has 14 residues. V shed 6 bases and J shed 9 bases, with 18 bases lying between them. The CDR3 DNA follows: TGTGCCAGCAGACGACTAGTGGGGGAGAGTGAGCAGTTCTTC. Protein product: CASRRLVGESEQFF. The full variable domain, rest sourced from reference TRBV7-9 and TRBJ2-1, is DTGVSQNPRHKITKRGQNVTFRCDPISEHNRLYWYRQTLGQGPEFLTYFQNEAQLEKSRLLSDRFSAERPKGSFSTLEIQRTEQGDSAMYLCASRRLVGESEQFFGPGTRLTVL.

This clonotype turned up a few times. The J gene is TRBJ2-3, the V gene TRBV19, with 9 bases fitting TRBD2. Germline V gene data show CDR1 as LNHDA and CDR2 as SQIVND (reference sequence). The V and J ends lost 4 bases and 1 base, in that order; junction bases with no gene match: 3. This CDR3 is built from 15 residues. The CDR3 loop is CASSTRTSGTDTQYF. The CDR3 DNA reads TGTGCCAGTAGTACCCGGACTAGCGGCACAGATACGCAGTATTTT.